A single TCR beta chain is shown here with its context. Its antigen is undetermined. Treatment given: approximately nine-day PBMC culture with coronavirus spike peptide pools or control peptides (ViraFEST assay). The data were taken from a study of vaccination and CD4 T cells after COVID-19. Turning to the study itself: The cells were exposed to overlapping spike peptides originating from SARS-CoV-2, HCoV-NL63, HCoV-OC43 and HCoV-229E for stimulation.

General study findings and limits: Spike mono-reactivity was evident in 304 of the 307 vaccine-specific clones derived from convalescent patients.

At the Johns Hopkins FTIC core, DNA taken from cultured CD4+ T cells was sequenced by way of the Oncomine TCR Beta short-read assay. From the PCR reads, TCRdb called clonotypes with MiXCR, one entry per CDR3 protein. The sample includes about 25,000 distinct CDR3 sequences, around 49% of them seen just once. Sequencing was done on a sample of CD4+ T cells from blood, cultured in vitro. This TCR was sampled from a human donor who had recovered from COVID-19.

CDR3 amino acids: CASSSGNSNQPQHF. In DNA form, the CDR3 reads TGTGCCAGCAGTTCCGGCAATAGCAATCAGCCCCAGCATTTT. The V call is TRBV12-3 or TRBV12-4, the J call TRBJ1-5; D unclear. V was trimmed by 4 bases and J by 0 bases, leaving 7 bases between them. The CDR3 loop spans 14 amino acids.